This T cell receptor beta chain was identified in a study of cytomegalovirus exposure and HLA in healthy donors. J was trimmed by 1 base and V by 3 bases; bases with no gene match: 4. The CDR3 has 15 residues. From germline, CDR1 is MNHEY and CDR2 SMNVEV (reference sequence). A remark on this clone: Its antigen remains unidentified.

Study observations and caveats: Immune exposure information available was restricted to CMV serostatus. Prior analysis indicated that the majority of TCR beta V segments exhibited productivity approximately 87% or approximately 30% of the time.

Amplification used 60 Vbeta primers and 13 Jbeta primers. Sequencing was performed with immunoSEQ multiplex PCR; in TCRdb, only in-frame clones are kept and a portion is missing. There are about 150,000 clones in the sample; over 70% occur only once, and roughly 12% lies in the top ten. The chain recombines TRBV27 with TRBJ2-3; 7 nucleotides match TRBD2. This TCR was recovered from a man aged 30 to 45 in good health and CMV-seropositive. The material sequenced was PBMCs. The CDR3 DNA follows: TGTGCCAGCAGTTTGGCCCTAGCGGGCACAGATACGCAGTATTTT. Amino acid sequence: CASSLALAGTDTQYF.